The source of this TCR beta chain is a study of blood T cell repertoires in COVID-19. Authors' data handling: Researchers report that nucleated cell counts were estimated from reference gene primer amplification. Generated by immunoSEQ multiplex PCR, the TCRdb table keeps only in-frame clones and is missing some. That table is the source of V, J and clone size, and D and trimming were worked out from the DNA. The sample records roughly 180,000 clones, about 85% being singletons. Germline assignment: CDR1 SGHNT and CDR2 YYREEE (reference sequence). The CDR3 extends over 16 amino acids. A remark on this clone: The junction departs from germline at one end; a sequencing error may be responsible.

The source material was peripheral blood. The sequence was obtained from a man between 60 and 70 years old who had recovered from COVID-19. The rearrangement uses TRBV5-4 and TRBJ2-2; 10 bases are a match to TRBD1. CDR3 DNA: TGTGCCAGCAGATTGGGCCAGGGACAGGGGACCGGGGAGCTGTTTTTT. Amino acid sequence: CASRLGQGQGTGELFF.